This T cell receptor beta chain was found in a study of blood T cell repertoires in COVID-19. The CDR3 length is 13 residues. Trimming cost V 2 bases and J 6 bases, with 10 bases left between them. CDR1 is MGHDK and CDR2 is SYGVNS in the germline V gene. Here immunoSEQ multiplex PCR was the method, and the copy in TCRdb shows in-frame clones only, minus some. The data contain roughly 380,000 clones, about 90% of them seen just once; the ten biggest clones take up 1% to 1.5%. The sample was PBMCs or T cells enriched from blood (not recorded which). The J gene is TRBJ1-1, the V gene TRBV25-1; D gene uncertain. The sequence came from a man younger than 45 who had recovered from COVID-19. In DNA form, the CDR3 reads TGTGCCAGCAGTGAAGTACGGGTCTCTGAAGCTTTCTTT. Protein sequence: CASSEVRVSEAFF.